Described below is a single T cell receptor beta chain sequence and its context. Assay used: immunoSEQ multiplex PCR; TCRdb lists only in-frame clones, some missing. The table shows 95,000 to 110,000 clones, with roughly 82% occurring only once. The sample belongs to a study of blood T cell repertoires in COVID-19. CDR3 length: 20 residues. V was shortened by 6 bases and J by 0 bases, with 25 bases between the two germline ends. Germline CDR1 is SGDLS and CDR2 is YYNGEE. The sample was peripheral blood. The chain is built from TRBV9 and TRBJ2-6; maybe TRBD1 (6 bases). The sequence derives from a man in his sixties with acute or convalescent COVID-19. The CDR3 spells CASTRDSSQGTYSGANVLTF. Here the CDR3 DNA reads TGTGCCAGCACCCGAGATTCATCACAGGGTACTTACTCTGGGGCCAACGTCCTGACTTTC.